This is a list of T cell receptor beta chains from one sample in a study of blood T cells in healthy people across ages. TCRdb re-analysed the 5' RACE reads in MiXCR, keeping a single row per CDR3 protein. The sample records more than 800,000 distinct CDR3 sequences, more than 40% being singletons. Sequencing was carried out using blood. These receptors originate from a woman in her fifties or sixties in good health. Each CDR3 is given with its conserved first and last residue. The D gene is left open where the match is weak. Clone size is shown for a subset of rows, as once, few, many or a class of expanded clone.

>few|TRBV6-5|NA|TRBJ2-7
CASSYSKWAYEQYF
TGTGCCAGCAGTTACTCGAAATGGGCCTACGAGCAGTACTTC
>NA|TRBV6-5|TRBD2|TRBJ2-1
CASGYLSGRGREQFF
TGTGCCAGCGGCTACTTAAGCGGGAGGGGGCGAGAGCAGTTCTTC
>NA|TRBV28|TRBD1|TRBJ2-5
CASSYTGGQETQYF
TGTGCCAGCAGCTACACAGGGGGGCAAGAGACCCAGTACTTC
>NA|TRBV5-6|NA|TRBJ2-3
CASSFRGYTDTQYF
TGTGCCAGCAGCTTCCGGGGTTACACAGATACGCAGTATTTT
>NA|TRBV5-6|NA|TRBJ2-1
CASSFPGKGGNEQFF
TGTGCCAGCAGCTTTCCCGGGAAGGGCGGTAATGAGCAGTTCTTC
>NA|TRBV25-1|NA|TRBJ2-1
CASSESLGGGYNEQFF
TGTGCCAGCAGTGAATCGTTGGGGGGTGGGTACAATGAGCAGTTCTTC
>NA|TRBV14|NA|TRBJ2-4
CASSQGGSGKNIQYF
TGTGCCAGCAGCCAAGGGGGGTCCGGCAAAAACATTCAGTACTTC
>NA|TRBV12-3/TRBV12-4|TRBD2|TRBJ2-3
CASSLGLGLAGGQGDTQYF
TGTGCCAGCAGCTTAGGGCTGGGACTAGCGGGAGGTCAGGGAGATACGCAGTATTTT
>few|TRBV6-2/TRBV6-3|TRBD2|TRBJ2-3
CASREAGGTDTQYF
TGTGCCAGCAGAGAAGCGGGAGGAACAGATACGCAGTATTTT
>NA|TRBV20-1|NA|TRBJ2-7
CSARNHRVGMTYEQYF
TGCAGTGCTAGAAACCACAGGGTGGGTATGACCTACGAGCAGTACTTC
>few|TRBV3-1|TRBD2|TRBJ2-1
CASSQGGGSIREQFF
TGTGCCAGCAGCCAAGGGGGCGGGAGTATTCGTGAGCAGTTCTTC
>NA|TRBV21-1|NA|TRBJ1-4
CASSLRPRLTEKLFF
TGTGCCAGCAGCCTACGGCCGAGACTCACTGAAAAACTGTTTTTT
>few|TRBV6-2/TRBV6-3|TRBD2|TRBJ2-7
CASSYSTSGSLYEQYF
TGTGCCAGCAGTTACTCGACTAGCGGGAGTTTGTACGAGCAGTACTTC
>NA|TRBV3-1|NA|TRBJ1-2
CASSPMANYGYTF
TGTGCCAGCAGCCCCATGGCGAACTATGGCTACACCTTC
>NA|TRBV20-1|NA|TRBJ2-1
CSLEGGGPYNEQFF
TGCAGTCTAGAAGGGGGAGGGCCATACAATGAGCAGTTCTTC
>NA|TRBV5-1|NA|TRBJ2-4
CASSLDGLREEYF
TGCGCCAGCAGCTTGGACGGTTTAAGAGAGGAGTACTTC
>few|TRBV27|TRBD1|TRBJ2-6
CASSLSGAGGLGANVLTF
TGTGCCAGCAGTTTATCGGGGGCAGGGGGTCTTGGGGCCAACGTCCTGACTTTC
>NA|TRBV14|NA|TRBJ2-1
CASSQEANSYNEQFF
TGTGCCAGCAGCCAAGAAGCGAACTCCTACAATGAGCAGTTCTTC
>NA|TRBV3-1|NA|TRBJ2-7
CASSRTYDEQYF
TGTGCCAGCAGCCGCACTTATGACGAGCAGTACTTC
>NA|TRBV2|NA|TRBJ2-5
CASTDRFSGTQYF
TGTGCCAGCACCGACAGGTTCTCGGGGACCCAGTACTTC
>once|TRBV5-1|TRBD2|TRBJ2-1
CASSLAEGGVPLANEQFF
TGCGCCAGCAGCTTGGCCGAGGGAGGGGTTCCTCTCGCGAATGAGCAGTTCTTC
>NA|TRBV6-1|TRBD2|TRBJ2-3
CASSEAHSGLDAADTQYF
TGTGCCAGCAGTGAAGCGCATAGTGGACTAGACGCGGCAGATACGCAGTATTTT
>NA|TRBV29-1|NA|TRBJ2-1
CSVGQNEQFF
TGCAGCGTTGGGCAAAATGAGCAGTTCTTC
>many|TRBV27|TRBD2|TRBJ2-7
CASSLFSAGEQYF
TGTGCCAGCAGTTTATTCTCAGCGGGGGAGCAGTACTTC
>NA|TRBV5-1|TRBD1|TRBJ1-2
CASGQGAAGYTF
TGCGCCAGCGGACAGGGGGCTGCTGGCTACACCTTC
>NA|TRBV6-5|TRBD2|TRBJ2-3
CASIPAGGGDAQYF
TGTGCCAGCATCCCAGCGGGAGGTGGAGATGCGCAGTATTTT
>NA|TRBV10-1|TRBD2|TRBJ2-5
CTSSESTSGNQETQYF
TGCACCAGCAGTGAGTCCACTAGCGGGAACCAAGAGACCCAGTACTTC
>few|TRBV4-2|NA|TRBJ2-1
CASSQTGRAPRSYNEQFF
TGTGCCAGCAGCCAGACGGGGAGAGCCCCTCGCTCCTACAATGAGCAGTTCTTC
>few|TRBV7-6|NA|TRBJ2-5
CASSYKREETQYF
TGTGCCAGCAGCTACAAAAGGGAGGAGACCCAGTACTTC
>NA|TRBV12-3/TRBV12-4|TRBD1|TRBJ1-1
CASSRDSISEAFF
TGTGCCAGCAGCCGGGACAGTATCAGTGAAGCTTTCTTT
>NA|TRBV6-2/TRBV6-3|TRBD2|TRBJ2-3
CASSPLTGTSGRTQYF
TGTGCCAGCAGTCCTTTGACCGGGACTAGCGGACGCACGCAGTATTTT
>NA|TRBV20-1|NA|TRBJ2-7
CSAPGHPSSYEQYF
TGCAGTGCTCCTGGACACCCGAGCTCCTATGAGCAGTACTTC
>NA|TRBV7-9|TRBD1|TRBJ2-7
CASSLVGGNRGRYEQYF
TGTGCCAGCAGCTTAGTAGGGGGAAACAGGGGAAGATACGAGCAGTACTTC
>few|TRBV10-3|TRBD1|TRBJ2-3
CAISESGQGGTDTQYF
TGTGCCATCAGCGAGTCGGGACAGGGAGGCACAGATACGCAGTATTTT
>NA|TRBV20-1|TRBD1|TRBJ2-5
CSAKTGTGGWGEQYF
TGCAGTGCCAAAACCGGGACAGGGGGCTGGGGTGAGCAGTACTTC
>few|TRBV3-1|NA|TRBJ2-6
CASSQGLQSLGAHSGTNVLTF
TGTGCCAGCAGCCAAGGTTTACAGTCCCTAGGGGCCCACTCTGGGACCAACGTCCTGACTTTC
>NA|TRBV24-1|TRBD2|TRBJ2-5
CATSDVPGLAGGLQETQYF
TGTGCCACCAGTGACGTTCCGGGACTAGCGGGAGGGCTTCAAGAGACCCAGTACTTC
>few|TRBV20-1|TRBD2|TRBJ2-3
CSAPVQRELYTQYF
TGCAGTGCTCCCGTCCAGCGGGAGTTATATACGCAGTATTTT
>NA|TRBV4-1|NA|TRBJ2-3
CASSQDELTDTQYF
TGCGCCAGCAGCCAAGATGAACTAACAGATACGCAGTATTTT
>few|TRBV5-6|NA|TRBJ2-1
CASSLAPRGGEEQFF
TGTGCCAGCAGCTTGGCACCGCGGGGCGGAGAAGAGCAGTTCTTC
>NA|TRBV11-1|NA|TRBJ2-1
CASSLRGGLAVYNEQFF
TGCGCCAGCAGCTTAAGGGGGGGGCTAGCGGTGTACAATGAGCAGTTCTTC
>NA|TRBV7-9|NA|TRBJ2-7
CASSLVAVHEQYF
TGTGCCAGCAGCTTAGTAGCGGTTCACGAGCAGTACTTC
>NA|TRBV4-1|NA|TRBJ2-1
CASSQDSLAGRYNEQFF
TGCGCCAGCAGCCAAGATTCGCTAGCCGGAAGATACAATGAGCAGTTCTTC
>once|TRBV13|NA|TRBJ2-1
CASSLTAEDEQFF
TGTGCGAGCAGCTTAACGGCGGAGGATGAGCAGTTCTTC
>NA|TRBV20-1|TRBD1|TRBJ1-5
CSAGQGTQPQHF
TGCAGTGCTGGACAGGGAACTCAGCCCCAGCATTTT
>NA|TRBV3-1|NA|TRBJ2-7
CASSQSGPSYEQYF
TGTGCCAGCAGCCAATCAGGCCCCTCCTACGAGCAGTACTTC
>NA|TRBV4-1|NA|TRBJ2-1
CASSQFQGFEQFF
TGCGCCAGCAGCCAATTCCAGGGATTTGAGCAGTTCTTC
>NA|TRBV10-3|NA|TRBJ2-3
CAALHVRTDTQYF
TGTGCCGCCTTACATGTCCGCACAGATACGCAGTATTTT
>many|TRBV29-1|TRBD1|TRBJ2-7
CSVIGTGIYEQYF
TGCAGCGTTATAGGGACAGGTATCTACGAGCAGTACTTC
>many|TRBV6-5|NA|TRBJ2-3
CASSYLGASTDTQYF
TGTGCCAGCAGTTATCTGGGCGCTAGCACAGATACGCAGTATTTT
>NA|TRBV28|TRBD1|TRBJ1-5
CASRIGTADQPQHF
TGTGCCAGCAGAATCGGGACAGCGGATCAGCCCCAGCATTTT
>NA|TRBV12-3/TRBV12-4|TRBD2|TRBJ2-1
CASSLGLGAESEQFF
TGTGCCAGCAGCTTGGGACTAGGTGCCGAGAGTGAGCAGTTCTTC
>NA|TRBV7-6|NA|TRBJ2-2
CASSPTLSANGELFF
TGTGCCAGCAGCCCCACCCTTTCAGCTAACGGGGAGCTGTTTTTT
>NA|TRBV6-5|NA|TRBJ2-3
CASSHSDPSTDTQYF
TGTGCCAGCAGTCATAGCGACCCGAGCACAGATACGCAGTATTTT
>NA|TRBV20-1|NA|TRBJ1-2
CSARDLGAGRVAYGYTF
TGCAGTGCTAGAGATTTGGGGGCAGGGAGGGTTGCTTATGGCTACACCTTC
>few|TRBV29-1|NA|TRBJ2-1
CSVGRDHEQFF
TGCAGCGTTGGTAGGGACCATGAGCAGTTCTTC
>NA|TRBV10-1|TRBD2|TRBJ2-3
CASRAGGRGDTQYF
TGCGCCAGCCGAGCGGGAGGCCGGGGGGATACGCAGTATTTT
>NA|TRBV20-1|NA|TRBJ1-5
CSASPGWEGNQPQHF
TGCAGTGCCTCACCGGGATGGGAGGGCAATCAGCCCCAGCATTTT
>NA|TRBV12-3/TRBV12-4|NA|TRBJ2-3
CASSLRLGARSTDTQCF
TGTGCCAGCAGTTTAAGATTGGGGGCGCGAAGCACAGATACGCAGTGTTTT
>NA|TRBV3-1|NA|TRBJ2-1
CASSLQGGSSEQFF
TGTGCCAGCAGCCTGCAGGGGGGGTCAAGCGAGCAGTTCTTC